This TCR beta chain was documented in a study of cytomegalovirus exposure and HLA in healthy donors. The study, taken as a whole, reports: Fewer N-insertions (relative to the approximately 700-donor mean) were reportedly seen in an Asian-associated ancestry cluster in a later analysis.

Amplification used 60 Vbeta primers and 13 Jbeta primers. This table comes from immunoSEQ multiplex PCR, and its TCRdb copy is limited to in-frame clones, with some not included. This table has roughly 150,000 clones, approximately 80% appearing once. Remarks on this clone: Its antigen is unknown.

CDR1 is SNHLY, CDR2 FYNNEI, per germline. Trimming stripped 7 bases from V and 0 bases from J, with 12 bases between. CDR3 length equals 15 residues. What was sequenced was PBMCs. This sequence was found in a young man in good health and CMV-seronegative. The chain joins TRBV2 to TRBJ1-4; D gene uncertain. CDR3 nucleotides: TGTGCCAGCATCCGCCAGGTTGCAACTAATGAAAAACTGTTTTTT. Translating it yields CASIRQVATNEKLFF. The variable domain in full, completed from reference TRBV2 and TRBJ1-4, reads EPEVTQTPSHQVTQMGQEVILRCVPISNHLYFYWYRQILGQKVEFLVSFYNNEISEKSEIFDDQFSVERPDGSNFTLKIRSTKLEDSAMYFCASIRQVATNEKLFFGSGTQLSVL.